The clone carrying this T cell receptor beta chain was observed at least ten times. The CDR3 sequence is 13 residues long. Germline V gene data show CDR1 as SGHRS and CDR2 as YFSETQ. Trimming took 0 bases from V and 8 from J; bases not matched to a gene: 2. The data stem from a study of T cell changes during pregnancy in multiple sclerosis. Assay: immunoSEQ multiplex PCR; the TCRdb copy retains only in-frame clones and omits some. The sample lists fewer than 50,000 clones; 88% were seen once. This chain connects TRBV5-1 to TRBJ1-2; 9 bases are shared with TRBD1. The TCR originated in a female donor with multiple sclerosis, enrolled in a pregnancy study. The sequencing here drew on CD8+ T cells from peripheral blood mononuclear cells, taken in the third trimester of pregnancy. CDR3 loop: CASSLGTGDGYTF. The CDR3 region has the DNA TGCGCCAGCAGCTTGGGGACAGGGGACGGCTACACCTTC.